A selection of T cell receptor beta chains follows, all from one sample in a study of shared clonotypes between healthy human individuals. Sequencing used immunoSEQ multiplex PCR; TCRdb keeps in-frame clones, though not all of them. Seen here are 550,000 to 800,000 clones, around 91% observed once, and the top ten hold 30% to 40%. Sequencing input: memory CD8+ T cells from PBMCs. Receptors originate from a man in his late teens or twenties in good health. Some clones in this sample may be carry-over from other donors' samples. Both conserved end residues are part of each CDR3. Where a row states a size, it is once, few, many or the class of an expanded clone; other rows omit it.

v_gene	abundance	j_gene	CDR3aa
TRBV4-3	-	TRBJ2-5	CASSQDKGTGGSKTQYF
TRBV6-1	-	TRBJ2-7	CASSVLSDWSSYEQYF
TRBV19	-	TRBJ2-7	CASSIAPGAAREQYF
TRBV10-3	-	TRBJ2-7	CATGGNSAFYEQYF
TRBV4-3	-	TRBJ2-1	CASSQLPTEPNEQFF
TRBV10-3	-	TRBJ2-1	CAISEPREVYNEQFF
TRBV12-1	-	TRBJ2-3	CASPDTQYF
TRBV7-9	-	TRBJ1-1	CASSFRTGGTEAFF
TRBV6-4	once	TRBJ2-7	CASSDVVTSRPHEQYF
TRBV7-3	-	TRBJ1-6	CASSLVGGNSPLHF
TRBV27	few	TRBJ1-2	CASTHGGGRGGYTF
TRBV14	-	TRBJ2-7	CASSQPGQAYEQYF
TRBV10-1	few	TRBJ1-5	CASSFYTDSNQPQHF
TRBV27	-	TRBJ2-1	CASSTRTGDNEQFF
TRBV4-1	-	TRBJ2-1	CASSVNVGGPGAFF
TRBV5-1	-	TRBJ1-2	CASSSGRNEHGYTF
TRBV2	-	TRBJ2-3	CASSGPYRVGTSGDTQYF
TRBV5-6	-	TRBJ2-1	CASSLIWTGSHNEQFF
TRBV21-1	-	TRBJ2-5	CASHPAPGVETQYF
TRBV7-9	-	TRBJ1-2	CASSLFGVTGGDGYTF
TRBV7-9	-	TRBJ1-1	CASSGGTAINTEAFF
TRBV6-6	few	TRBJ2-7	CASSYSPETYEQYF
TRBV2	-	TRBJ2-5	CASTRPPQGRGETQYF
TRBV9	once	TRBJ2-2	CASSSGRPAGELFF
TRBV27	-	TRBJ1-4	CASSFSGYATNEKLFF
TRBV19	-	TRBJ2-7	CASSGLAGHYEQYF
TRBV9	-	TRBJ2-2	CASSVGPSPTGELFF
TRBV4-3	-	TRBJ2-7	CASSPTLSYEQYF
TRBV19	-	TRBJ1-5	CASSMQGWAANQPQHF
TRBV9	-	TRBJ2-1	CASSASSGRNDEQFF
TRBV7-9	-	TRBJ2-1	CASSISRSYNEQFF
TRBV5-6	-	TRBJ1-5	CASSLAGGNQPQHF
TRBV10-3	-	TRBJ2-1	CAISGAKYSYNEQFF
TRBV19	once	TRBJ1-5	CASSILTGLTSQPQHF
TRBV7-9	-	TRBJ1-2	CASIVPTDSNYGYTF
TRBV28	-	TRBJ2-1	CASSPSGSYNEQFF
TRBV7-9	-	TRBJ2-7	CASSLTGQATYEQYF
TRBV7-6	-	TRBJ2-2	CASSFYTGELFF
TRBV19	-	TRBJ2-7	CASSIGTGAYEQYF
TRBV11-2	once	TRBJ2-1	CASSRTSDFYNEQFF
TRBV7-9	-	TRBJ2-7	CASSARDSPYEQYF
TRBV27	-	TRBJ2-7	CASAFTFFGTGAYEQYF
TRBV28	-	TRBJ2-7	CASSGRTGVEQYF
TRBV5-1	-	TRBJ1-1	CASSPGRGNTEAFF
TRBV2	-	TRBJ2-7	CASSLHRAGAYEQYF
TRBV27	-	TRBJ2-7	CASRKGAAISYEQYF
TRBV4-1	-	TRBJ1-1	CASSQEFGRGTEAFF
TRBV19	-	TRBJ2-3	CASSSRTSGRADTQYF
TRBV7-9	-	TRBJ2-7	CASSTGRLYEQYF